Shown below are 29 T cell receptor beta chains from a single sample sequenced in a study of cytomegalovirus exposure and HLA in healthy donors. PCR used 60 Vbeta primers and 13 Jbeta primers. Here immunoSEQ multiplex PCR was the method, and the copy in TCRdb shows in-frame clones only, minus some. The repertoire holds approximately 130,000 clones, approximately 82% seen once, with approximately 3% in the top ten. Sequencing used PBMCs. The receptors come from a boy aged 2 to 9 in good health and CMV-seronegative.

V gene TRBV7-9 combines with J gene TRBJ2-5, with 9 bases that match TRBD1. The CDR3 totals 17 residues. Germline loops: CDR1 SEHNR, CDR2 FQNEAQ (reference sequence). V lost 1 base and J lost 1; bases outside the gene matches: 7. The CDR3 nucleotides read TGTGCCAGCAGCTTAGGGGGACAGGGACGGACCCAAGAGACCCAGTACTTC. It translates to CASSLGGQGRTQETQYF.

This clone was counted a single time. V and J are TRBV7-2 and TRBJ1-2; unclear D gene. Germline V CDR1 and CDR2: SGHTA, FQGNSA. The CDR3 has 14 residues. The ends were cut back, 2 bases at V and 2 bases at J, with 9 bases in the middle. CDR3 bases: TGTGCCAGCAGCTTAACAGCCCTCAACTATGGCTACACCTTC. Translated: CASSLTALNYGYTF.

The chain recombines TRBV5-1 with TRBJ1-1; 10 positions agree with TRBD1. CDR3 length equals 13 residues. V was clipped by 3 bases and J by 4 bases; unmatched bases: 0. Per germline, CDR1 SGHRS and CDR2 YFSETQ. CDR3 residues: CASSWTGGTEAFF. CDR3 sequence (DNA): TGCGCCAGCAGCTGGACAGGGGGCACTGAAGCTTTCTTT.

The rearrangement uses TRBV19 and TRBJ1-5; 7 bases are a match to TRBD1. Germline V lookup: CDR1 LNHDA, CDR2 SQIVND (reference sequence). The trim removed 3 bases at V and 5 bases at J, leaving 7 bases unmatched. The CDR3 covers 15 residues. The CDR3 sequence: CASSIIQGIDQPQHF. The CDR3 DNA is TGTGCCAGTAGTATCATACAGGGGATTGATCAGCCCCAGCATTTT.

The chain employs TRBV6-5 and TRBJ2-7; no reliable D call. CDR3 length equals 15 residues. V lost 2 bases, J lost 0 bases, and 11 bases lay in between. CDR1 is MNHEY and CDR2 is SVGAGI in the germline V gene. CDR3: CASSYTSTGSYEQYF. In DNA, the CDR3 is TGTGCCAGCAGTTACACATCTACGGGCTCCTACGAGCAGTACTTC.

V is TRBV7-2 and J is TRBJ2-1; 8 nucleotides align to TRBD2. Germline V gene data show CDR1 as SGHTA and CDR2 as FQGNSA. CDR3 length equals 16 residues. V dropped 4 bases and J dropped 1; count of bases not matched to a gene: 6. The CDR3 spells CASSSRAGASYNEQFF. The DNA for the CDR3 is TGTGCCAGCAGCTCCCGAGCGGGAGCATCCTACAATGAGCAGTTCTTC. Together with reference TRBV7-2 and TRBJ2-1, the CDR3 gives the full variable domain: GAGVSQSPSNKVTEKGKDVELRCDPISGHTALYWYRQSLGQGLEFLIYFQGNSAPDKSGLPSDRFSAERTGGSVSTLTIQRTQQEDSAVYLCASSSRAGASYNEQFFGPGTRLTVL.

The chain employs TRBV4-3 and TRBJ2-6; 7 nucleotides line up with TRBD2. CDR1 is LGHNA, CDR2 YSLEER, per germline. The CDR3 is 16 residues long. With 3 bases clipped from V and 0 bases from J, the junction kept 2 bases outside the gene matches. The CDR3 sequence: CASSQGGSSGANVLTF. The CDR3, as DNA: TGCGCCAGCAGCCAGGGGGGGAGCTCTGGGGCCAACGTCCTGACTTTC.

This clone has a handful of counts. The rearrangement joins TRBV27 to TRBJ2-1, with TRBD2 matching over 9 bases. Trimming removed 5 bases from V and 8 bases from J; junction bases left unmatched: 19. The CDR3 is made up of 18 amino acids. Germline CDR1 reads MNHEY; CDR2 reads SMNVEV (reference sequence). The CDR3 sequence is CASSRAVRAGGPLHEQFF. DNA of the CDR3: TGTGCCAGCAGTAGGGCGGTCCGGGCGGGAGGGCCATTACATGAGCAGTTCTTC.

CDR3 bases: TGTGCCAGCAGCCAAGCGATCCGGGACAGGGCGTACAATGAGCAGTTCTTC. As protein: CASSQAIRDRAYNEQFF. The chain recombines TRBV4-2 with TRBJ2-1; 9 nucleotides match TRBD1. Germline lookup yields CDR1 LGHNA and CDR2 YNFKEQ. This CDR3 has 17 residues. With V trimmed by 1 base and J by 4 bases, 8 bases remained unmatched.

The chain employs TRBV19 and TRBJ2-1, with 9 bases that match TRBD1. This CDR3 region has 14 residues. With V trimmed by 4 bases and J by 8 bases, 6 bases remained unmatched. Germline values: CDR1 LNHDA, CDR2 SQIVND (reference sequence). The CDR3 DNA reads TGTGCCAGTAGTACCGGACAGGGGAGGGATGAGCAGTTCTTC. Translating gives CASSTGQGRDEQFF.

This clone appeared once. The V gene is TRBV4-2, the J gene TRBJ1-5; perhaps TRBD1 as D (6 bases). The V and J ends lost 4 bases and 7 bases respectively, with 17 bases between them. The CDR3 spans 15 residues. Germline assignment: CDR1 LGHNA and CDR2 YNFKEQ. The DNA for the CDR3 is TGTGCCAGCAGCCGAGCCTCAGGGGAGGGACAGCCCCAGCATTTT. It codes for CASSRASGEGQPQHF.

V is TRBV6-1 and J is TRBJ2-7; 9 positions match TRBD1. This CDR3 region has 12 residues. Germline V gene data show CDR1 as MNHNS and CDR2 as SASEGT. V shed 7 bases, J shed 6 bases, and the junction held 4 bases outside the gene matches. The CDR3 DNA follows: TGTGCCAGCATACAGGGGGCGTGCGAGCAGTACTTC. This gives the protein CASIQGACEQYF.

The V and J genes are TRBV7-9 and TRBJ2-1; D is perhaps TRBD2 (5 bases). The CDR3 is 14 residues long. Trimming left V 1 base short and J 1 base short, with 5 bases between. Germline V gene lookup returns CDR1 SEHNR and CDR2 FQNEAQ (reference sequence). The CDR3 sequence is CASSLGTSYNEQFF. The CDR3 DNA reads as TGTGCCAGCAGCTTAGGGACTTCCTACAATGAGCAGTTCTTC. Looking up the rest from reference TRBV7-9 and TRBJ2-1 gives the full variable domain: DTGVSQNPRHKITKRGQNVTFRCDPISEHNRLYWYRQTLGQGPEFLTYFQNEAQLEKSRLLSDRFSAERPKGSFSTLEIQRTEQGDSAMYLCASSLGTSYNEQFFGPGTRLTVL.

The genes are TRBV6-4 and TRBJ1-2; D is uncertain. The germline V gene encodes CDR1 MRHNA and CDR2 SNTAGT. The ends were cut back, 3 bases at V and 0 bases at J, with 8 bases in the middle. The CDR3 extends over 14 amino acids. The DNA for the CDR3 is TGTGCCAGCAGTGAAGGGAGCCCTAACTATGGCTACACCTTC. Amino acid sequence: CASSEGSPNYGYTF.

The V and J genes are TRBV18 and TRBJ1-6, with D tentatively TRBD1 (5 bases). Trimming cost V 2 bases and J 3 bases, with 8 bases left between them. The CDR3 runs 15 residues. Germline loops: CDR1 KGHSH, CDR2 LQKENI. The CDR3 sequence is CASSPETDYNSPLHF. CDR3 DNA sequence: TGTGCCAGCTCACCAGAGACAGACTATAATTCACCCCTCCACTTT.

As for this clone: Compared with germline, one end of the junction differs, possibly owing to a read error. This chain connects TRBV4-1 to TRBJ1-5; D not certain. Germline V gene lookup returns CDR1 MGHRA and CDR2 YSYEKL. This CDR3 spans 16 amino acids. The CDR3 reads CASSQDHPRANQPQHF. As DNA, the CDR3 is TGTGCCAGCAGCCAAGATCATCCGAGGGCCAATCAGCCCCAGCATTTT.

This clone showed up just a few times. The chain is built from TRBV7-9 and TRBJ1-4, with 7 positions matching TRBD1. CDR1 is SEHNR and CDR2 is FQNEAQ in the germline V gene (reference sequence). The CDR3 runs 15 residues. The ends lost 5 bases at V and 3 bases at J; junction bases unmatched: 6. CDR3: CASSPPTGSNEKLFF. CDR3 sequence (DNA): TGTGCCAGCAGCCCCCCGACAGGGTCTAATGAAAAACTGTTTTTT. Looking up the rest from reference TRBV7-9 and TRBJ1-4 gives the full variable domain: DTGVSQNPRHKITKRGQNVTFRCDPISEHNRLYWYRQTLGQGPEFLTYFQNEAQLEKSRLLSDRFSAERPKGSFSTLEIQRTEQGDSAMYLCASSPPTGSNEKLFFGSGTQLSVL.

The V gene is TRBV13, the J gene TRBJ1-1; TRBD1 matches at 11 bases. Germline V CDR1 and CDR2: PRHDT, FYEKMQ (reference sequence). J was trimmed by 11 bases and V by 2 bases; bases with no gene match: 10. The CDR3 spans 15 residues. DNA of the CDR3: TGTGCCAGCAGCTTATTCACCAGGGACAGGGGGGAGGCTTTCTTT. Its translation is CASSLFTRDRGEAFF.

The J gene is TRBJ1-2, the V gene TRBV29-1, with a possible D match to TRBD1 (6 bases). Germline loops: CDR1 SQVTM, CDR2 ANQGSEA. V dropped 6 bases and J dropped 8 bases, with 16 bases sitting between them. This CDR3 is 12 amino acids long. CDR3 in amino acids: CSVTRGAEGYTF. CDR3 sequence (DNA): TGCAGCGTAACACGGGGGGCGGAAGGCTACACCTTC.

The chain links TRBV5-4 to TRBJ2-1; no clear D gene. The CDR3 sequence is 12 residues long. CDR1 is SGHNT, CDR2 YYREEE, per germline (reference sequence). Trimming took 0 bases from V and 9 from J, leaving 7 bases between them. This chain's CDR3 is CASSLDLVEQFF. Here the CDR3 DNA reads TGTGCCAGCAGCTTGGATCTTGTTGAGCAGTTCTTC.

This chain uses TRBV7-9 with TRBJ2-3; 8 nucleotides align to TRBD1. V dropped 5 bases and J dropped 2; count of bases not matched to a gene: 3. CDR1 and CDR2 (germline): SEHNR, FQNEAQ (reference sequence). CDR3 length: 14 residues. As DNA, the CDR3 is TGTGCCAGCAGCATGGGACAGGACACAGATACGCAGTATTTT. It translates to CASSMGQDTDTQYF.

V is TRBV7-9 and J is TRBJ2-7, with unresolved D. The ends were cut back, 5 bases at V and 0 bases at J, with 8 bases in the middle. Germline CDR1 is SEHNR and CDR2 is FQNEAQ (reference sequence). The CDR3 totals 13 residues. The DNA for the CDR3 is TGTGCCAGCAGCAATCCCATCTCCTACGAGCAGTACTTC. Residues: CASSNPISYEQYF.

The chain combines TRBV7-9 with TRBJ2-7; TRBD2 agrees at 7 bases. This CDR3 has 16 residues. From germline, CDR1 is SEHNR and CDR2 FQNEAQ (reference sequence). J was trimmed by 2 bases and V by 1 base; bases with no gene match: 8. CDR3 sequence reads: CASSLERGDGTYEQYF. As DNA, the CDR3 is TGTGCCAGCAGCTTAGAACGGGGGGACGGCACCTACGAGCAGTACTTC. The entire variable domain, with the rest obtained from reference TRBV7-9 and TRBJ2-7, is as follows: DTGVSQNPRHKITKRGQNVTFRCDPISEHNRLYWYRQTLGQGPEFLTYFQNEAQLEKSRLLSDRFSAERPKGSFSTLEIQRTEQGDSAMYLCASSLERGDGTYEQYFGPGTRLTVT.

This chain uses TRBV15 with TRBJ2-5; TRBD2 matches at 13 bases. J was trimmed by 5 bases and V by 4 bases; bases with no gene match: 13. This CDR3 is built from 18 residues. Germline CDR1 reads LNHNV; CDR2 reads YYDKDF (reference sequence). CDR3 sequence (DNA): TGTGCCACCAGCACCCCTCTGGGACTAGCGGGACCCGTGGAGACCCAGTACTTC. Its translation is CATSTPLGLAGPVETQYF.

V is TRBV4-3 and J is TRBJ1-2; D call uncertain. Germline assignment: CDR1 LGHNA and CDR2 YSLEER. The ends were cut back, 0 bases at V and 4 bases at J, with 12 bases in the middle. The CDR3 covers 15 residues. The DNA of the CDR3 is TGCGCCAGCAGCCAAGATCCCCAGGCCCTCTATGGCTACACCTTC. This sequence encodes CASSQDPQALYGYTF.

The V and J genes are TRBV4-1 and TRBJ2-5; perhaps TRBD1 as D (7 bases). V lost 1 base and J lost 4, with 10 bases in between. Germline lookup yields CDR1 MGHRA and CDR2 YSYEKL. The CDR3 covers 14 residues. CDR3 in DNA: TGCGCCAGCAGCCAAGGACAGGGAGGAGAGACCCAGTACTTC. Translating it yields CASSQGQGGETQYF.

V gene TRBV5-1 combines with J gene TRBJ2-1, with 7 bases fitting TRBD1. Germline trimming cut 0 bases from V and 10 bases from J; bases unmatched to any gene: 7. The CDR3 is 14 residues long. Germline CDR1 and CDR2: SGHRS and YFSETQ. CDR3 amino acids: CASSLGDSPREQFF. The CDR3 nucleotides are TGCGCCAGCAGCTTGGGGGACAGCCCGCGGGAGCAGTTCTTC.

V usage is TRBV6-6 and J usage is TRBJ2-3, with 7 bases identical to TRBD2. V was clipped by 0 bases and J by 2 bases; unmatched bases: 5. The germline V gene encodes CDR1 MNHNY and CDR2 SVGAGI (reference sequence). This CDR3 has 16 amino acids. In DNA, the CDR3 is TGTGCCAGCAGTTACTCGTTGAGCGGGGCCACAGATACGCAGTATTTT. Its translation: CASSYSLSGATDTQYF.

The chain combines TRBV29-1 with TRBJ2-1, with TRBD1 matching 7 bases. The CDR3 length is 12 residues. Germline V CDR1 and CDR2: SQVTM, ANQGSEA. J lost 10 bases, V lost 7 bases, and 10 bases had no gene match. CDR3 DNA sequence: TGCAGCGCCGGGACAGTCGAATGGGAGCAGTTCTTC. It specifies CSAGTVEWEQFF.